This T cell receptor beta chain was obtained from a study of a mutant IDH1 vaccine in newly diagnosed glioma. Study-wide background: The start of vaccination came 4-6 weeks after radiotherapy alone, or with temozolomide cycles. Patients' prior therapy spanned radiotherapy, temozolomide, or both; most underwent both. Week 35 brought visit V12, which was followed by visit V13 at week 47.

Sequenced by immunoSEQ multiplex PCR; TCRdb stores in-frame clones only, minus some. The table lists about 32,000 clones, 65% to 85% of them singletons. Of note for this clone: Its antigen is unknown.

CDR3 size: 15 residues. Trimming removed 4 bases at V and 4 bases at J, with 18 bases between. CDR1 and CDR2 from the germline V gene are SGHKS and YYEKEE (reference sequence). The time point was: week 35, safety follow-up. The vaccine gave 300 ug of a 20-mer mutant IDH1 peptide subcutaneously per dose. Each of the donors came in with new WHO grade 3 or 4 astrocytomas that were IDH1-mutant and ATRX-lost. The TCR was taken from a woman in her twenties or thirties with glioma. Some clones in this sample may be carry-over from other donors' samples. The chain has TRBV5-5 and TRBJ2-7; D gene ambiguous. The starting material was PBMCs, obtained from a glioma patient whose treatment included an IDH1 peptide vaccine. The CDR3 nucleotides are TGTGCCAGCAGCGTAGCCTCAACAGACAAATACGAGCAGTACTTC. Protein product: CASSVASTDKYEQYF.